Listed below are T cell receptor beta chains from one sample, sequenced in a study of cytomegalovirus exposure and HLA in healthy donors. Here immunoSEQ multiplex PCR was the method, and the copy in TCRdb shows in-frame clones only, minus some. The sample yields about 150,000 clones, roughly 66% seen once. Sequencing used PBMCs. These receptors were obtained from a young woman in good health and CMV-seronegative. Each CDR3 is given with its conserved first and last residue. Each record gives: D gene, V gene, J gene, clone size, CDR3 protein, CDR3 DNA. The D gene is left open where the match is weak. A row's size may be missing; if present it is once, few, many or a size class.

>.|TRBV6-5|TRBJ1-2|.
CASSYSGGYGYTF
TGTGCCAGCAGTTACTCGGGGGGTTATGGCTACACCTTC
>TRBD1|TRBV4-3|TRBJ2-7|.
CASSLRQGLGYEQYF
TGCGCCAGCAGCCTACGACAGGGGCTAGGATACGAGCAGTACTTC
>.|TRBV5-8|TRBJ2-3|.
CASSPGIYTDTQYF
TGTGCCAGCAGCCCTGGTATCTACACAGATACGCAGTATTTT
>.|TRBV6-5|TRBJ1-1|.
CASRPGGGTEAFF
TGTGCCAGCAGACCCGGTGGGGGGACTGAAGCTTTCTTT
>.|TRBV28|TRBJ1-1|few
CASSFDRSRPEAFF
TGTGCCAGCAGTTTCGACAGATCCCGTCCTGAAGCTTTCTTT
>.|TRBV7-9|TRBJ1-4|once
CASSLAIDGLATNEKLFF
TGTGCCAGCAGCTTAGCGATCGATGGCCTTGCAACTAATGAAAAACTGTTTTTT
>TRBD2|TRBV7-9|TRBJ2-1|.
CASELAERYNEQFF
TGTGCCAGCGAACTAGCGGAGCGCTACAATGAGCAGTTCTTC
>TRBD2|TRBV6-5|TRBJ2-1|.
CASSYPVAGGPGEQFF
TGTGCCAGCAGTTACCCGGTAGCGGGGGGGCCGGGTGAGCAGTTCTTC
>TRBD2|TRBV5-1|TRBJ2-2|.
CASRRTSGVNTGELFF
TGCGCCAGCAGAAGGACTAGCGGGGTGAACACCGGGGAGCTGTTTTTT
>TRBD1|TRBV5-6|TRBJ1-1|.
CASSFVPGQGSAEAFF
TGTGCCAGCAGCTTCGTCCCGGGACAGGGGTCCGCTGAAGCTTTCTTT
>TRBD2|TRBV18|TRBJ2-1|.
CASSPPTTSGEGEQFF
TGTGCCAGCTCACCACCCACGACTAGCGGGGAGGGTGAGCAGTTCTTC
>TRBD1|TRBV5-6|TRBJ1-6|.
CASSQDRGKSPLHF
TGTGCCAGCAGCCAGGACAGGGGTAAATCACCCCTCCACTTT
>TRBD2|TRBV7-9|TRBJ2-1|.
CASSLNRLAGNNEQFF
TGTGCCAGCAGCCTAAACCGACTAGCGGGCAACAATGAGCAGTTCTTC
>.|TRBV30|TRBJ2-1|.
CAWSLLLGEQFF
TGTGCCTGGAGTCTACTACTGGGTGAGCAGTTCTTC
>.|TRBV6-1|TRBJ2-7|.
CASRETATYEQYF
TGTGCCAGCAGGGAAACAGCCACCTACGAGCAGTACTTC
>.|TRBV6-1|TRBJ2-7|.
CAGGRGGAEQYF
TGTGCCGGGGGTCGAGGGGGGGCCGAGCAGTACTTC
>.|TRBV27|TRBJ1-2|.
CASSLDRDVLYGYTF
TGTGCCAGCAGTTTAGACCGGGATGTCCTCTATGGCTACACCTTC
>.|TRBV25-1|TRBJ1-5|.
CASSEYKEGQPQHF
TGTGCCAGCAGTGAATATAAAGAGGGCCAGCCCCAGCATTTT
>TRBD1|TRBV19|TRBJ1-2|.
CATQGQERYGYTF
TGTGCCACCCAAGGACAGGAACGCTATGGCTACACCTTC
>TRBD2|TRBV28|TRBJ2-5|few
CASSLMGLAEETQYF
TGTGCCAGCAGTTTAATGGGACTAGCGGAAGAGACCCAGTACTTC
>.|TRBV4-3|TRBJ1-2|few
CASSLDWGESYGYTF
TGCGCCAGCAGCCTTGACTGGGGGGAAAGCTATGGCTACACCTTC
>TRBD2|TRBV13|TRBJ2-1|.
CASSSESSGRPSGEQFF
TGTGCCAGCAGCTCGGAGTCCAGCGGGAGGCCCAGTGGTGAGCAGTTCTTC
>TRBD2|TRBV18|TRBJ2-3|medium-sized
CASSPRTSGVYTDTQYF
TGTGCCAGCTCACCACGGACTAGCGGGGTTTACACAGATACGCAGTATTTT
>.|TRBV9|TRBJ1-4|few
CASSVRIGGNEKLFF
TGTGCCAGCAGCGTACGGATTGGGGGGAATGAAAAACTGTTTTTT
>.|TRBV7-8|TRBJ2-5|.
CASSLARILEYETQYF
TGTGCCAGCAGCTTAGCGAGGATACTCGAATACGAGACCCAGTACTTC
>TRBD1|TRBV29-1|TRBJ1-1|.
CSDGDRVLFFYSVTEAFF
TGCAGCGACGGGGACAGGGTTTTGTTTTTTTATTCAGTCACTGAAGCTTTCTTT
>TRBD1|TRBV10-2|TRBJ1-2|.
CASSDLTGNYGYTF
TGCGCCAGCAGTGACCTGACAGGGAACTATGGCTACACCTTC
>.|TRBV6-1|TRBJ1-5|.
CASSERGINQPQHF
TGTGCCAGCAGTGAAAGGGGGATTAATCAGCCCCAGCATTTT
>TRBD2|TRBV7-9|TRBJ2-1|once
CASSLRGGSSGESYNEQFF
TGTGCCAGCAGCTTAAGAGGGGGGTCTAGCGGGGAATCCTACAATGAGCAGTTCTTC
>.|TRBV21-1|TRBJ2-1|.
CATLGTSGSTEQFF
TGTGCCACTCTTGGGACTAGCGGGAGCACTGAGCAGTTCTTC
>TRBD2|TRBV5-4|TRBJ2-2|.
CASSLPLAGVTGELFF
TGTGCCAGCAGCTTACCTCTGGCGGGAGTAACCGGGGAGCTGTTTTTT
>TRBD2|TRBV5-5|TRBJ2-7|few
CASSLTSGGPSTYEQYF
TGTGCCAGCAGCTTGACTAGCGGGGGGCCTTCCACCTACGAGCAGTACTTC
>.|TRBV19|TRBJ1-4|once
CASSISSATNEKLFF
TGTGCCAGTAGTATTTCCAGCGCAACTAATGAAAAACTGTTTTTT